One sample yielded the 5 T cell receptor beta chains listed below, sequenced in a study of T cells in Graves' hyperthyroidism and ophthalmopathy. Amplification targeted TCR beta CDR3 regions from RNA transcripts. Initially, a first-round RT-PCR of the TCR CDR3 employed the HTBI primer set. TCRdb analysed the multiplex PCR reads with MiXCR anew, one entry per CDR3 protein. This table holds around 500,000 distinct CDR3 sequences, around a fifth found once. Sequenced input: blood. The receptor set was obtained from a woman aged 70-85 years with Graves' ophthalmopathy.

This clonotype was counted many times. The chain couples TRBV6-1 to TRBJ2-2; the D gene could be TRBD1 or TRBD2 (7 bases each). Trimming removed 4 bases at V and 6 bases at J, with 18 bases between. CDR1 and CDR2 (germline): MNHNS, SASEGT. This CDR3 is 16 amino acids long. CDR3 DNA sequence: TGTGCCAGCAGTGTGGGGAGGGGGCGCTTCCCCGGGGAGCTGTTTTTT. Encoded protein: CASSVGRGRFPGELFF.

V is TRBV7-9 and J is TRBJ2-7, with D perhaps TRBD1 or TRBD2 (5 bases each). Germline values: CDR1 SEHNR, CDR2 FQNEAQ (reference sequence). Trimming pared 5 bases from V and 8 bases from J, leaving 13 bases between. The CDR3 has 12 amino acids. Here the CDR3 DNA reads TGTGCCAGCAGCCGGGACCAGCTGCAGCAGTACTTC. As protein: CASSRDQLQQYF. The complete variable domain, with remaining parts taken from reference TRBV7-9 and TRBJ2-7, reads DTGVSQNPRHKITKRGQNVTFRCDPISEHNRLYWYRQTLGQGPEFLTYFQNEAQLEKSRLLSDRFSAERPKGSFSTLEIQRTEQGDSAMYLCASSRDQLQQYFGPGTRLTVT.

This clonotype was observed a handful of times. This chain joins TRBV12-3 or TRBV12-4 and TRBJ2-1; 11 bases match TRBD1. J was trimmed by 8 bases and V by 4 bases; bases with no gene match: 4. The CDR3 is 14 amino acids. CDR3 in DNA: TGTGCCAGCAGTTGGACAGGGGGCGCCTATGAGCAGTTCTTC. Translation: CASSWTGGAYEQFF.

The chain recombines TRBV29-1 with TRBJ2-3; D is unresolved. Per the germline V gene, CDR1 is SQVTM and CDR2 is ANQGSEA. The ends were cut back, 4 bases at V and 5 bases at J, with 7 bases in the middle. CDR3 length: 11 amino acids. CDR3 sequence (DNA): TGCAGCGTTGTCATTGGAGATACGCAGTATTTT. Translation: CSVVIGDTQYF.

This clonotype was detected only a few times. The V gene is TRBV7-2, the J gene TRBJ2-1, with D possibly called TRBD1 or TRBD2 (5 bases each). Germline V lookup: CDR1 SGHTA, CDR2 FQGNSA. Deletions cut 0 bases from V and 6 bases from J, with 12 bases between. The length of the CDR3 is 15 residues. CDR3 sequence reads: CASSLALGPSNEQFF. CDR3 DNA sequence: TGTGCCAGCAGCTTAGCGCTGGGACCATCCAATGAGCAGTTCTTC. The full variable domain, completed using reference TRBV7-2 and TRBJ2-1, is GAGVSQSPSNKVTEKGKDVELRCDPISGHTALYWYRQSLGQGLEFLIYFQGNSAPDKSGLPSDRFSAERTGGSVSTLTIQRTQQEDSAVYLCASSLALGPSNEQFFGPGTRLTVL.